The 17 T cell receptor beta chains below come from one sample, sequenced in a study of OX40 agonist ivuxolimab in advanced cancers. Generated by immunoSEQ multiplex PCR, the TCRdb table keeps only in-frame clones and is missing some. The sample lists roughly 76,000 clones, more than 65% occurring once. Sequencing was performed on CD4+ or CD8+ T cells sorted from blood, taken in a trial of the OX40 agonist ivuxolimab. Source of these receptors: an adult with an advanced solid tumor such as melanoma, head and neck, liver or kidney cancer.

J is TRBJ2-7 and V is TRBV18; no reliable D call. This CDR3 region has 13 residues. Germline CDR1 and CDR2: KGHSH and LQKENI. The V gene lost 0 bases and the J gene lost 2 bases, with 5 bases spanning the gap. The CDR3: CASSPPQTYEQYF. The DNA for the CDR3 is TGTGCCAGCTCACCACCTCAGACCTACGAGCAGTACTTC.

The V and J genes are TRBV13 and TRBJ1-2; no firm D call. The CDR3 loop spans 13 amino acids. CDR1 is PRHDT and CDR2 is FYEKMQ in the germline V gene (reference sequence). V was trimmed by 0 bases and J by 7 bases, leaving 9 bases between them. CDR3: CASSLGEYGGYTF. The CDR3 DNA sequence: TGTGCCAGCAGCTTAGGGGAATACGGTGGCTACACCTTC. The whole variable domain, filled in from reference TRBV13 and TRBJ1-2, reads AAGVIQSPRHLIKEKRETATLKCYPIPRHDTVYWYQQGPGQDPQFLISFYEKMQSDKGSIPDRFSAQQFSDYHSELNMSSLELGDSALYFCASSLGEYGGYTFGSGTRLTVV.

This clone occurred a few times. The V call is TRBV5-1, the J call TRBJ2-7; D perhaps matches TRBD1 (6 bases). The CDR3 runs to 16 residues. CDR1 is SGHRS, CDR2 YFSETQ, per germline. Trimming stripped 0 bases from V and 1 base from J, with 14 bases between. The CDR3, as DNA: TGCGCCAGCAGCTTGGCGCCCTCAGGGGATTCCTACGAGCAGTACTTC. This sequence encodes CASSLAPSGDSYEQYF. Using reference TRBV5-1 and TRBJ2-7 for the parts outside the CDR3, the full variable domain is KAGVTQTPRYLIKTRGQQVTLSCSPISGHRSVSWYQQTPGQGLQFLFEYFSETQRNKGNFPGRFSGRQFSNSRSEMNVSTLELGDSALYLCASSLAPSGDSYEQYFGPGTRLTVT.

The V call is TRBV5-8, the J call TRBJ2-4, with a tentative D call TRBD2 (5 bases). The V end lost 2 bases, the J end lost 5 bases, and 5 bases lay between the germline ends. The CDR3 is 12 amino acids. Germline V gene lookup returns CDR1 SGHTS and CDR2 YDEGEE. For the CDR3, the DNA is TGTGCCAGCAGCTTAGCGGAAAACATTCAGTACTTC. Translating it yields CASSLAENIQYF.

The chain carries TRBV18 and TRBJ1-1, with D possibly TRBD1 on 6 matching bases. Trimming took 5 bases from V and 4 from J, leaving 11 bases between them. From germline, CDR1 is KGHSH and CDR2 LQKENI. The CDR3 sequence is 13 residues long. The CDR3 loop reads CASSTGQSTEAFF. Here the CDR3 DNA reads TGTGCCAGCTCAACCGGACAGAGCACTGAAGCTTTCTTT.

The chain recombines TRBV6-5 with TRBJ2-2; tentative D call: TRBD2 (6 bases). Germline CDR1 and CDR2: MNHEY and SVGAGI. V was shortened by 6 bases and J by 5 bases, with 13 bases between the two germline ends. The CDR3 loop spans 14 amino acids. The CDR3 reads CASRSAGGTGELFF. The CDR3 region has the DNA TGTGCCAGCAGGAGTGCAGGAGGGACCGGGGAGCTGTTTTTT.

This clone was seen a single time. This sequence joins TRBV18 and TRBJ1-1; no reliable D call. This CDR3 spans 13 amino acids. CDR1 is KGHSH and CDR2 is LQKENI in the germline V gene. Trimming shortened V by 6 bases and J by 6 bases, and 14 bases separated the two germline ends. This CDR3 is CASSPDGYSEAFF. DNA of the CDR3: TGTGCCAGCTCTCCTGACGGGTATTCTGAAGCTTTCTTT.

The chain employs TRBV6-6 and TRBJ1-2, with 8 bases matching TRBD1. This CDR3 has 12 residues. CDR1 and CDR2 from the germline V gene are MNHNY and SVGAGI (reference sequence). With 4 bases clipped from V and 7 bases from J, the junction kept 2 bases outside the gene matches. The CDR3 loop is CASSSQGAGYTF. The DNA for the CDR3 is TGTGCCAGCAGTTCGCAGGGGGCTGGCTACACCTTC.

This chain connects TRBV5-4 to TRBJ1-2; D may be TRBD1 (5 bases). Trimming removed 4 bases at V and 7 bases at J, with 20 bases between. The CDR3 extends over 15 amino acids. Germline CDR1 SGHNT, CDR2 YYREEE (reference sequence). The CDR3 is CASSEGVSGYIGYTF. The CDR3 region has the DNA TGTGCCAGCAGCGAAGGGGTCAGCGGCTACATTGGCTACACCTTC.

The rearrangement uses TRBV10-3 and TRBJ2-5; D gene unclear. The V end was cut by 7 bases, the J end by 0 bases, with 9 bases between. Germline CDR1 ENHRY, CDR2 SYGVKD. This CDR3 region has 13 residues. The CDR3 is CAINARYQETQYF. As DNA, the CDR3 is TGTGCCATCAACGCTCGGTACCAAGAGACCCAGTACTTC.

The chain links TRBV7-2 to TRBJ2-1; 9 bases match TRBD2. V lost 5 bases and J lost 3; bases outside the gene matches: 11. Germline values: CDR1 SGHTA, CDR2 FQGNSA. This CDR3 region has 17 residues. CDR3 amino acids: CASSTSKGRGGYNEQFF. Here the CDR3 DNA reads TGTGCCAGCAGCACCTCCAAAGGGCGGGGGGGCTACAATGAGCAGTTCTTC.

The rearrangement uses TRBV9 and TRBJ1-1; D gene ambiguous. Between the trimmed V and J ends, which lost 4 bases and 0 bases, there was a span of 10 bases. The CDR3 spans 14 residues. The germline CDR1 and CDR2 sequences are SGDLS and YYNGEE. CDR3 residues: CASSLSSVNTEAFF. CDR3 DNA: TGTGCCAGCAGCCTCAGTTCGGTGAACACTGAAGCTTTCTTT.

As to this clone: At one end, the junction sequence differs from germline, possibly due to a read error. The CDR3, as DNA: TGTGCTAGCAGCTTAGTGGCAGGACTAGCGGGGAAGCAGTACTTC. It yields the protein CASSLVAGLAGKQYF. J is TRBJ2-7 and V is TRBV7-7; the match to TRBD2 covers 12 bases. Germline lookup yields CDR1 SSHAT and CDR2 FNYEAQ (reference sequence). This CDR3 spans 15 amino acids.

The V gene is TRBV10-2, the J gene TRBJ2-5; TRBD1 agrees at 7 bases. CDR1 is WSHSY, CDR2 SAAADI, per germline. The J segment lost 1 base and the V segment lost 8 bases, leaving 4 bases of the junction unmatched. The CDR3 loop spans 13 amino acids. CDR3 bases: TGCGCCAGCGGACAGGCCCCCCAAGAGACCCAGTACTTC. Its translation is CASGQAPQETQYF.

The CDR3 loop is CASSQAGIGEAFF. In nucleotides, the CDR3 is TGTGCCAGCAGCCAGGCGGGGATCGGTGAAGCTTTCTTT. The chain is built from TRBV7-2 and TRBJ1-1; no clear D gene. Per germline, CDR1 SGHTA and CDR2 FQGNSA. Trimming left V 5 bases short and J 7 bases short, with 14 bases between. CDR3 length: 13 amino acids.

CDR3 residues: CASSVWRHPLDGYTF. The CDR3 DNA reads TGTGCCAGCAGCGTTTGGCGCCATCCCCTGGATGGCTACACCTTC. The rearrangement links TRBV9 to TRBJ1-2; D remains unclear. Trimming pared 2 bases from V and 6 bases from J, leaving 17 bases between. Germline V gene data show CDR1 as SGDLS and CDR2 as YYNGEE. CDR3 size: 15 residues.

The chain has TRBV28 and TRBJ1-2; no clear D. The V end was cut by 2 bases, the J end by 4 bases, with 5 bases between. Germline-derived CDR1 and CDR2 are MDHEN and SYDVKM. This CDR3 has 12 residues. The CDR3 nucleotides read TGTGCCAGCAGTTTAGGGAGCTATGGCTACACCTTC. As protein: CASSLGSYGYTF.